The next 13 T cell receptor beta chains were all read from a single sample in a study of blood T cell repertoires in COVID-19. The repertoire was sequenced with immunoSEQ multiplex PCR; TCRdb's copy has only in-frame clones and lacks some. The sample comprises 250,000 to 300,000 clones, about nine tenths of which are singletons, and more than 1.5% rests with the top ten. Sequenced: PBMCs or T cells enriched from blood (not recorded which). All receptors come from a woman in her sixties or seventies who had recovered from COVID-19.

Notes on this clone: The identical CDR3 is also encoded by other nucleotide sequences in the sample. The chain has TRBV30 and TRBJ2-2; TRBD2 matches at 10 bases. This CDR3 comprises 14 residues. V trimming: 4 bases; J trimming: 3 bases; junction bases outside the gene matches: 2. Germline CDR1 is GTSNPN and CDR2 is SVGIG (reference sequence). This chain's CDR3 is CAWKAGGDTGELFF. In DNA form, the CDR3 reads TGTGCCTGGAAAGCGGGGGGGGACACCGGGGAGCTGTTTTTT.

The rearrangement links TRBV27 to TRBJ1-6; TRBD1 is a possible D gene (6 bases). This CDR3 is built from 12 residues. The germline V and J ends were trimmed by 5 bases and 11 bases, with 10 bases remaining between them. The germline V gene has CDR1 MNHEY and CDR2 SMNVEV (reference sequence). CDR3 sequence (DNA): TGTGCCAGCAGTCTACAGGGAGCACCCCTCCACTTT. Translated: CASSLQGAPLHF.

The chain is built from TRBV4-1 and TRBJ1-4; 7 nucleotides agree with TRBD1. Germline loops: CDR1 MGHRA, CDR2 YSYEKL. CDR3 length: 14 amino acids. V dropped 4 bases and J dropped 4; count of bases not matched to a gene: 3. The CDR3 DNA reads TGCGCCAGCAGCCCCGGGACAGTTAATGAAAAACTGTTTTTT. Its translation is CASSPGTVNEKLFF.

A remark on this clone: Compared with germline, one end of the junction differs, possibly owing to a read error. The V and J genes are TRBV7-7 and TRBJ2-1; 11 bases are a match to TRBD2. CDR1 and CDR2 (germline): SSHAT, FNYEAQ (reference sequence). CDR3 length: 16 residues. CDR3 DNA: TGTGCTAGCAGCCCCAACCCCTTAGCGGGAGGGGGTGAGCAGTTCTTC. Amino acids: CASSPNPLAGGGEQFF.

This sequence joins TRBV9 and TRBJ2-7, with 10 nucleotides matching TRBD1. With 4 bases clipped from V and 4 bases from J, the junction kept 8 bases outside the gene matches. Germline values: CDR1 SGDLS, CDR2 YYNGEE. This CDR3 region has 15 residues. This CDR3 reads CASSTTDRGRYEQYF. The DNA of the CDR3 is TGTGCCAGCAGCACCACTGACAGGGGGCGATACGAGCAGTACTTC.

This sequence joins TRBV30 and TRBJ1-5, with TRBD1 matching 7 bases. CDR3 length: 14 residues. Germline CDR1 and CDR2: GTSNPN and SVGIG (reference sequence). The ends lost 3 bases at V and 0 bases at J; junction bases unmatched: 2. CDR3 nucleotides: TGTGCCTGGAGGGCAGGGGGTAGCAATCAGCCCCAGCATTTT. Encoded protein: CAWRAGGSNQPQHF.

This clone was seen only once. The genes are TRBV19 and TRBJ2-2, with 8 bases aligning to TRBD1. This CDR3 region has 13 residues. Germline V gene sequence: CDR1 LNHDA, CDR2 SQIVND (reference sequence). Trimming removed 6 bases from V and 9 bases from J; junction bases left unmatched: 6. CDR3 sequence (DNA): TGTGCCAGTAGGTACCAGGGGGCCCGGGAGCTGTTTTTT. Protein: CASRYQGARELFF.

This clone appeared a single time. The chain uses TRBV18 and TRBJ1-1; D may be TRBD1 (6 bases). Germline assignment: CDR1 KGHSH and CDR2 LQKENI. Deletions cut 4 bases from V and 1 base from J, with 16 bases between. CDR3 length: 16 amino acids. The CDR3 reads CASSQTFGQTNTEAFF. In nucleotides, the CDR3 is TGTGCCAGCTCACAGACATTCGGACAGACGAACACTGAAGCTTTCTTT.

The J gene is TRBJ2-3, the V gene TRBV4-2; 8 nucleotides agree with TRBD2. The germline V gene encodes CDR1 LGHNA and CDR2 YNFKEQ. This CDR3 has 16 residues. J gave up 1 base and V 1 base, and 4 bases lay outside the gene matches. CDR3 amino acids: CASSQVRAGGTDTQYF. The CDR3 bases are TGTGCCAGCAGCCAAGTCAGAGCGGGGGGCACAGATACGCAGTATTTT.

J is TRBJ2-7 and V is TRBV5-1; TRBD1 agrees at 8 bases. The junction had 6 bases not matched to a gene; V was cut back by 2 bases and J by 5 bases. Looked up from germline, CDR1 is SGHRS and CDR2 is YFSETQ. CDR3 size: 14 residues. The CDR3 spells CASSFAQGAHEQYF. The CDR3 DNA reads TGCGCCAGCAGCTTTGCCCAGGGGGCCCACGAGCAGTACTTC.

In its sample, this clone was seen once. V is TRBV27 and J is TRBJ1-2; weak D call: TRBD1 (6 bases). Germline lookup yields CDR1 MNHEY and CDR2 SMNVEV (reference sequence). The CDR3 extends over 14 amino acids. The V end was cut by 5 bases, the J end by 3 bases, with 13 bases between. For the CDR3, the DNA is TGTGCCAGCAGTCGCCGAGGGGGGGACTATGGCTACACCTTC. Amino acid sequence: CASSRRGGDYGYTF.

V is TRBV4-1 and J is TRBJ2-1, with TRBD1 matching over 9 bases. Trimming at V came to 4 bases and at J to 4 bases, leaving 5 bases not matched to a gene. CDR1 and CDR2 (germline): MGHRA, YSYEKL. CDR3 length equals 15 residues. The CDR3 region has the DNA TGCGCCAGCAGCCTTCAGGGACAGGGTTACAATGAGCAGTTCTTC. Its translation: CASSLQGQGYNEQFF.

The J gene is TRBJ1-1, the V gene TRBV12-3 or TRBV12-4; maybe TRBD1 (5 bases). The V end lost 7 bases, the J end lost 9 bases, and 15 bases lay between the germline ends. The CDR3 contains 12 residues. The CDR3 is CASTPERGKAFF. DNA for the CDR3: TGTGCCAGCACCCCAGAGCGGGGGAAAGCTTTCTTT.